This T cell receptor (beta chain) was found in a study of early T cells in non-severe SARS-CoV-2 infection. About the research overall: Chains stayed unpaired after sequencing of bulk RNA from unsorted whole blood. Overall study findings and caveats: VDJdb matches were skewed toward anti-spike CD8 T cell responses.

As regards this clonotype: Its specificity is not known.

Individual cDNA molecules carried attached unique molecular identifiers. Each CDR3 protein gets one entry after TCRdb re-called the 5' RACE reads with MiXCR. The table shows approximately 65,000 distinct CDR3 sequences, with 12% to 15% occurring only once. Germline V gene sequence: CDR1 MGHRA, CDR2 YSYEKL. CDR3 size: 12 residues. The ends were cut back, 2 bases at V and 7 bases at J, with 8 bases in the middle. The receptor was isolated from an adult who was a healthcare worker with PCR-confirmed SARS-CoV-2 infection or an uninfected control (not recorded which). The sequenced sample consisted of whole blood. This rearrangement joins TRBV4-1 to TRBJ1-1; D gene unclear. The CDR3 loop reads CASSQLYSEAFF. CDR3 coding DNA: TGCGCCAGCAGCCAATTATACAGTGAAGCTTTCTTT.